This TCR beta chain derives from a study of beta chain features in type 1 diabetes. Whole-study results and caveats: In comparison with healthy donors, patients had naive, central memory and Treg TCRB repertoires that appeared more similar.

The investigators reverse transcribed all of the isolated RNA, so they sequenced expressed TCRB transcripts. The assay was immunoSEQ multiplex PCR, and TCRdb's table has in-frame clones only and misses some. The sample includes approximately 140,000 clones, less than 8.5% of them seen just once. Points on this clone: Antigen unknown.

The germline V gene encodes CDR1 LNHDA and CDR2 SQIVND (reference sequence). V was pared by 6 bases and J by 8 bases, with 22 bases between. The CDR3 consists of 16 residues. CD45RO/CCR7/CD25/CD127/CD95/CD27 sorting isolated CD4+ naive, central memory, regulatory and stem cell-like memory cells. The specimen sequenced was central memory CD4+ T cells from blood. The chain uses TRBV19 and TRBJ2-2; D unresolved. The source is a woman aged 25 to 39 in good health. This chain's CDR3 is CASSTLGSPALGELFF. The CDR3 DNA is TGTGCCAGTAGCACCCTCGGGTCCCCGGCTCTTGGGGAGCTGTTTTTT.